This T cell receptor (beta chain) derives from a study of T cells in Graves' hyperthyroidism and ophthalmopathy. Points from the study as a whole: Peripheral blood also featured most of the thyroid clonotypes expanded above 0.001. Ophthalmopathy was told apart from stable hyperthyroidism by a 13 V-J model.

This clonotype was detected many times. Its cognate antigen is unknown. CDR3 length equals 15 residues. Trimming pared 5 bases from V and 4 bases from J, leaving 15 bases between. Together with thyroid ultrasound, orbital computed tomography, serum thyroxine and TRAb, clinical symptoms were used for diagnoses. The source of the PBMCs was roughly 10 ml of fresh peripheral blood. The investigators amplified TCR beta CDR3 regions from RNA transcripts. The TCR CDR3 was amplified in a first-round RT-PCR using the HTBI primer set. TCRdb reprocessed the multiplex PCR reads with MiXCR, giving one entry per CDR3 protein. The sample shows about 250,000 distinct CDR3 sequences, around 24% of them seen only once.

This TCR derives from a woman aged 35 to 49 with Graves' ophthalmopathy. Material: blood. The chain recombines TRBV12-3 or TRBV12-4 with TRBJ2-1; a possible D gene is TRBD2 (6 bases). The CDR3 reads CASSIGTFIYNEQFF. The DNA for the CDR3 is TGTGCCAGCAGTATCGGGACTTTTATTTACAATGAGCAGTTCTTC.